A single sample gave rise to the 24 T cell receptor beta chains below, sequenced in a study of blood T cells in healthy people across ages. A second PCR, run for about 7 to 11 cycles, used a sample-barcoded 5' primer plus a J-beta primer mix. Via MiXCR, TCRdb re-called the 5' RACE reads, giving one row per CDR3 protein. The data show about 680,000 distinct CDR3 sequences, with 45% to 50% seen just once and under 35% held by the top ten. Specimen: blood. Receptor source: a woman between 55 and 75 years old in good health.

This clonotype was observed a few times. The chain employs TRBV28 and TRBJ2-6; 11 positions match TRBD1. The germline CDR1 and CDR2 sequences are MDHEN and SYDVKM. V was clipped by 2 bases and J by 1 base; unmatched bases: 4. This CDR3 comprises 18 residues. CDR3 loop: CASSLVGQGASGANVLTF. Written as DNA, the CDR3 is TGTGCCAGCAGTTTAGTAGGACAGGGGGCATCTGGGGCCAACGTCCTGACTTTC.

This chain uses TRBV6-2 or TRBV6-3 with TRBJ2-1, with D tentatively TRBD2 (5 bases). The CDR3 sequence is 13 residues long. Between the trimmed V and J ends, which lost 7 bases and 10 bases, there was a span of 17 bases. CDR1 is MNHEY and CDR2 is SVGEGT in the germline V gene. CDR3 DNA: TGTGCCAGCAAAGAGACCGGACGGGGAGAGCAGTTCTTC. Translating it yields CASKETGRGEQFF.

V gene TRBV5-1 combines with J gene TRBJ2-4; TRBD2 is a possible D gene (6 bases). Germline CDR1 is SGHRS and CDR2 is YFSETQ. There are 15 residues in the CDR3. V was cut by 3 bases and J by 0 bases, with 10 bases left in between. The CDR3 loop is CASSSGSQAKNIQYF. In DNA, the CDR3 is TGCGCCAGCAGCTCCGGGAGCCAAGCCAAAAACATTCAGTACTTC.

This clonotype has more than one count but fewer than ten. This chain joins TRBV20-1 and TRBJ1-5, with TRBD1 matching over 11 bases. Germline lookup yields CDR1 DFQATT and CDR2 SNEGSKA (reference sequence). Unmatched junction bases numbered 13, after V lost 6 bases and J lost 6 bases. This CDR3 has 16 amino acids. The CDR3 nucleotides read TGCAGTGCCCCTAGACCGCAAGGGACAGGGGGTCAGCCCCAGCATTTT. Encoded protein: CSAPRPQGTGGQPQHF.

This clonotype was picked up a small number of times. The chain carries TRBV4-1 and TRBJ2-7; D is undetermined. Germline-derived CDR1 and CDR2 are MGHRA and YSYEKL. The CDR3 has 15 residues. Trimming cost V 2 bases and J 7 bases, with 18 bases left between them. CDR3 sequence: CASSQTTGIWDEQYF. CDR3 coding DNA: TGCGCCAGCAGCCAAACGACTGGGATATGGGATGAGCAGTACTTC.

The chain uses TRBV29-1 and TRBJ2-5; 8 bases map to TRBD1. With V trimmed by 6 bases and J by 11 bases, 20 bases remained unmatched. Germline V gene data show CDR1 as SQVTM and CDR2 as ANQGSEA. The CDR3 length is 15 residues. The CDR3 spells CSVMTGAGSYNEQYF. The CDR3, as DNA: TGCAGCGTAATGACAGGGGCCGGCTCCTACAATGAGCAGTACTTC.

V is TRBV24-1 and J is TRBJ2-1, with unresolved D. The germline V and J ends were trimmed by 3 bases and 4 bases, with 9 bases remaining between them. Germline assignment: CDR1 KGHDR and CDR2 SFDVKD. The CDR3 spans 14 residues. CDR3 amino acids: CATSDVPPYNEQFF. The CDR3 DNA is TGTGCCACCAGTGATGTACCCCCTTACAATGAGCAGTTCTTC.

The rearrangement links TRBV20-1 to TRBJ2-1, with 8 nucleotides matching TRBD1. CDR3 length: 13 residues. The germline CDR1 and CDR2 sequences are DFQATT and SNEGSKA (reference sequence). J was trimmed by 7 bases and V by 4 bases; bases with no gene match: 6. This chain's CDR3 is CSAKDRVPNEQFF. The CDR3 DNA sequence: TGCAGTGCTAAGGACAGGGTACCTAATGAGCAGTTCTTC.

This clonotype was counted between two and nine times. The chain carries TRBV7-9 and TRBJ2-7; 8 nucleotides align to TRBD1. The CDR3 spans 14 residues. Germline V gene lookup returns CDR1 SEHNR and CDR2 FQNEAQ (reference sequence). The trim removed 3 bases at V and 5 bases at J, leaving 6 bases unmatched. DNA of the CDR3: TGTGCCAGCAGCTTCGGACAGGGTAACGACGAGCAGTACTTC. This sequence encodes CASSFGQGNDEQYF.

The CDR3 here is CATSRGRAAQGQFF. DNA for the CDR3: TGTGCCACCAGCAGAGGGAGGGCGGCACAAGGGCAGTTCTTC. This rearrangement joins TRBV15 to TRBJ2-1; perhaps TRBD2 as D (6 bases). The V end was cut by 1 base, the J end by 12 bases, with 16 bases between. CDR3 length: 14 residues. Germline lookup yields CDR1 LNHNV and CDR2 YYDKDF (reference sequence).

J is TRBJ2-7 and V is TRBV27, with D perhaps TRBD1 (6 bases). Trimming pared 0 bases from V and 3 bases from J, leaving 15 bases between. CDR1 and CDR2 (germline): MNHEY, SMNVEV (reference sequence). The CDR3 consists of 16 residues. The CDR3 protein is CASSLSPGQILYEQYF. CDR3 DNA: TGTGCCAGCAGTTTATCACCGGGACAAATACTCTACGAGCAGTACTTC.

The rearrangement uses TRBV20-1 and TRBJ1-2; no clear D gene. Germline V gives CDR1 DFQATT, CDR2 SNEGSKA (reference sequence). V lost 2 bases and J lost 4, with 8 bases in between. The CDR3 loop spans 12 amino acids. The CDR3 nucleotides are TGCAGTGCTAGAAGACATGCCTATGGCTACACCTTC. It specifies CSARRHAYGYTF.

This clonotype was picked up a small number of times. The J gene is TRBJ2-1, the V gene TRBV10-3; possibly TRBD1 for D (5 bases). V lost 2 bases, J lost 3 bases, and 11 bases lay in between. The CDR3 extends over 15 amino acids. From germline, CDR1 is ENHRY and CDR2 SYGVKD. As DNA, the CDR3 is TGTGCCATCAGTGAGGCGACAGCAATCTACAATGAGCAGTTCTTC. Translated: CAISEATAIYNEQFF.

This chain uses TRBV21-1 with TRBJ2-7; the D call of TRBD1 is as the table states it, not checked on the DNA. TRBV21-1 is marked as a pseudogene. This CDR3 has 12 residues. This CDR3 reads CASSNRVHEQYF. The CDR3 DNA reads TGTGCCAGCAGCAACAGGGTGCACGAGCAGTACTTC.

This clonotype was observed a few times. Here the CDR3 reads CASSLAVTGRNEQFF. CDR3 coding DNA: TGTGCCAGCAGCTTGGCGGTGACAGGGAGGAATGAGCAGTTCTTC. The chain combines TRBV5-5 with TRBJ2-1, with D possibly being TRBD1 (7 bases). Trimming pared 0 bases from V and 7 bases from J, leaving 14 bases between. Germline V gene sequence: CDR1 SGHKS, CDR2 YYEKEE (reference sequence). The CDR3 is 15 amino acids.

By its share, this clonotype is medium-sized. The chain joins TRBV20-1 to TRBJ2-6, with D perhaps TRBD1 (6 bases). Trimming stripped 0 bases from V and 0 bases from J, with 12 bases between. There are 17 residues in the CDR3. Germline V gives CDR1 DFQATT, CDR2 SNEGSKA (reference sequence). The CDR3 loop is CSAREGQPFSGANVLTF. CDR3 in DNA: TGCAGTGCTAGAGAAGGACAGCCCTTCTCTGGGGCCAACGTCCTGACTTTC.

The chain links TRBV4-3 to TRBJ1-3; 11 bases align to TRBD1. Germline V CDR1 and CDR2: LGHNA, YSLEER. J gave up 2 bases and V 4 bases, and 7 bases lay outside the gene matches. The CDR3 totals 17 residues. The CDR3 nucleotides are TGCGCCAGCAGCCGAGGGACAGGGGGTAGTACTGGAAACACCATATATTTT. Encoded protein: CASSRGTGGSTGNTIYF.

This clonotype occurred a few times. This chain links TRBV18 with TRBJ2-7; D not certain. Looked up from germline, CDR1 is KGHSH and CDR2 is LQKENI. Trimming removed 1 base from V and 4 bases from J, with 2 bases in between. The CDR3 totals 11 residues. CDR3 amino acids: CASSPQYEQYF. The CDR3 DNA is TGTGCCAGCTCACCACAGTACGAGCAGTACTTC.

This clonotype was found a few times. V usage is TRBV7-2 and J usage is TRBJ2-7; TRBD2 is a possible D gene (5 bases). The CDR3 sequence is 15 residues long. CDR1 is SGHTA, CDR2 FQGNSA, per germline. The V and J ends lost 4 bases and 10 bases respectively, with 23 bases between them. CDR3 DNA: TGTGCCAGCAGCTGGCGGGCAGCCCCTGGGGTTGATCAGTACTTC. Residues: CASSWRAAPGVDQYF.

This clonotype came up a few times. The chain is built from TRBV7-2 and TRBJ2-3; D ambiguous. The CDR3 consists of 14 residues. Trimming left V 8 bases short and J 6 bases short, with 18 bases between. CDR1 and CDR2 from the germline V gene are SGHTA and FQGNSA. This CDR3 reads CASGRDQTRDTQYF. Here the CDR3 DNA reads TGTGCCAGCGGTCGAGACCAGACCCGGGATACGCAGTATTTT.

This sequence joins TRBV9 and TRBJ2-4; D remains ambiguous. The J call is in doubt because the DNA end fits TRBJ2-7 better. The germline V gene has CDR1 SGDLS and CDR2 YYNGEE. The length of the CDR3 is 15 residues. In nucleotides, the CDR3 is TGTGCCAGCAGCGTAGCTCCCGGTCCCTCCGGCGAGCAGTACTTC. Amino acid sequence: CASSVAPGPSGEQYF.

The V and J genes are TRBV3-1 and TRBJ2-7; D assignment may be TRBD1 or TRBD2 (6 bases each). The CDR3 has 12 residues. Trimming removed 0 bases from V and 9 bases from J, with 9 bases in between. Germline V gene sequence: CDR1 LGHDT, CDR2 YNNKEL (reference sequence). Written as DNA, the CDR3 is TGTGCCAGCAGCCAAGATCGGGGGCGGCAGTACTTC. This sequence encodes CASSQDRGRQYF.

The chain employs TRBV24-1 and TRBJ1-2, with a possible D match to TRBD1 (6 bases). V lost 5 bases, J lost 5 bases, and 11 bases lay in between. Germline assignment: CDR1 KGHDR and CDR2 SFDVKD. The CDR3 is 13 residues long. The CDR3 bases are TGTGCCACCAGTGCGGGGGCCCAATATGGCTACACCTTC. Its translation is CATSAGAQYGYTF.

This clonotype was detected a few times. CDR3 loop: CSARDRREVANYGYTF. CDR3 in DNA: TGCAGTGCTAGAGATAGAAGGGAGGTAGCTAACTATGGCTACACCTTC. The chain uses TRBV20-1 and TRBJ1-2, with D uncertain. CDR3 length: 16 amino acids. V was trimmed by 0 bases and J by 0 bases, leaving 14 bases between them. Per germline, CDR1 DFQATT and CDR2 SNEGSKA (reference sequence).